Following are 26 T cell receptor beta chains from one sample sequenced in a study of spatial heterogeneity in lung cancer. Points from the study as a whole: Within tumors, counts of expanded alpha and beta TCRs tracked tumor mutation counts.

Time point denoted: sample taken at primary tumor resection. These TCRs' antigens remain unknown. One entry per CDR3 protein results from TCRdb running MiXCR on the 5' RACE reads. Among approximately 16,000 distinct CDR3 sequences listed, almost 7% were seen once. The input for sequencing was lung tumor tissue, taken at surgery. Every receptor here comes from a female donor with early-stage non-small cell lung cancer.

The gene calls are TRBV6-1 and TRBJ1-2; no clear D gene. CDR1 is MNHNS and CDR2 is SASEGT in the germline V gene. Trimming cost V 2 bases and J 6 bases, with 7 bases left between them. CDR3 length: 12 amino acids. CDR3 sequence (DNA): TGTGCCAGCAGTGAAATAGGAGATGGCTACACCTTC. Translation: CASSEIGDGYTF.

Relative to its sample, this clonotype is medium-sized. The rearrangement joins TRBV7-8 to TRBJ1-4, with TRBD1 matching over 7 bases. Germline V gene sequence: CDR1 SGHVS, CDR2 FQNEAQ. The V gene end was trimmed by 4 bases and the J gene end by 3 bases; junction bases not matched to a gene: 2. This CDR3 contains 14 residues. In DNA form, the CDR3 reads TGTGCCAGCAGCTCCGGGACAGCTAATGAAAAACTGTTTTTT. Translation: CASSSGTANEKLFF.

This clonotype has ten or more counts. The CDR3 bases are TGTGCCAGCAGTCCGTTTGCAACTAATGAAAAACTGTTTTTT. Encoded protein: CASSPFATNEKLFF. The V gene is TRBV6-2 or TRBV6-3, the J gene TRBJ1-4, with D unresolved. V dropped 5 bases and J dropped 0 bases, with 7 bases sitting between them. Looked up from germline, CDR1 is MNHEY and CDR2 is SVGEGT. The CDR3 has 14 residues.

The rearrangement links TRBV12-3 or TRBV12-4 to TRBJ2-2; D uncertain. The CDR3 covers 17 residues. The V and J ends lost 2 bases and 6 bases respectively, with 19 bases between them. This CDR3 reads CASSLRQIGNIAGELFF. The CDR3 coding sequence is TGTGCCAGCAGTTTACGGCAGATCGGAAACATCGCCGGGGAGCTGTTTTTT.

This clonotype has a count of ten or more. This chain uses TRBV30 with TRBJ2-2; D not resolved. The ends were cut back, 0 bases at V and 4 bases at J, with 9 bases in the middle. The germline V gene has CDR1 GTSNPN and CDR2 SVGIG (reference sequence). The length of the CDR3 is 14 residues. The CDR3 bases are TGTGCCTGGAGTGTGGGTTTGGGCACCGGGGAGCTGTTTTTT. It translates to CAWSVGLGTGELFF.

This clonotype came up many times. The V and J genes are TRBV6-4 and TRBJ2-3, with 9 positions matching TRBD2. V gave up 3 bases and J gave up 4 bases; unmatched junction bases: 2. This CDR3 is built from 14 residues. Per the germline V gene, CDR1 is MRHNA and CDR2 is SNTAGT. CDR3 residues: CASSERGGPDTQYF. The DNA for the CDR3 is TGTGCCAGCAGTGAGCGGGGGGGCCCAGATACGCAGTATTTT.

This clonotype rates as medium-sized. The chain links TRBV20-1 to TRBJ1-2, with D perhaps TRBD1 (6 bases). V lost 2 bases to trimming and J lost 3 bases, with 7 bases between them. The CDR3 is made up of 12 amino acids. CDR1 and CDR2 from the germline V gene are DFQATT and SNEGSKA (reference sequence). CDR3 nucleotides: TGCAGTGCTAGAAACAGGGACTATGGCTACACCTTC. Protein product: CSARNRDYGYTF.

By share, this clonotype counts as medium-sized. The chain has TRBV5-4 and TRBJ2-2; 9 bases match TRBD1. V shed 4 bases, J shed 1 base, and the junction held 5 bases outside the gene matches. CDR1 is SGHNT and CDR2 is YYREEE in the germline V gene (reference sequence). CDR3 length equals 16 residues. This CDR3 is CASSQRGQGNTGELFF. DNA of the CDR3: TGTGCCAGCAGCCAACGGGGACAGGGGAACACCGGGGAGCTGTTTTTT.

This clonotype was counted at least ten times. CDR3 nucleotide sequence: TGTGCCAGCAGTCGAGCGGGGTCCCAAGAGACCCAGTACTTC. Translating it yields CASSRAGSQETQYF. This chain uses TRBV6-5 with TRBJ2-5, with 7 bases that match TRBD2. Germline V lookup: CDR1 MNHEY, CDR2 SVGAGI. The ends lost 5 bases at V and 1 base at J; junction bases unmatched: 4. This CDR3 contains 14 residues.

This chain joins TRBV12-3 or TRBV12-4 and TRBJ1-1; D gene uncertain. CDR3 length: 13 residues. The germline V and J ends were trimmed by 4 bases and 0 bases, with 6 bases remaining between them. CDR3 DNA: TGTGCCAGCAGTTGGACGGTGAACACTGAAGCTTTCTTT. Its translation is CASSWTVNTEAFF.

This clonotype occurred a few times. V and J are TRBV5-1 and TRBJ2-3, with TRBD2 matching over 8 bases. CDR1 SGHRS and CDR2 YFSETQ come from the germline V gene. The CDR3 spans 15 residues. V was pared by 7 bases and J by 4 bases, with 11 bases of the junction left unmatched. CDR3 bases: TGCGCCAGCCGAATGACCAGCGGGAGCCCAGATACGCAGTATTTT. It codes for CASRMTSGSPDTQYF.

This clonotype was seen many times. The chain couples TRBV5-1 to TRBJ2-7; D is unresolved. This CDR3 has 15 amino acids. Germline CDR1 is SGHRS and CDR2 is YFSETQ. Trimming removed 0 bases from V and 0 bases from J, with 10 bases in between. The CDR3 spells CASSLAPGNSYEQYF. The CDR3 DNA reads TGCGCCAGCAGCTTGGCCCCGGGCAACTCCTACGAGCAGTACTTC.

This clonotype came up many times. The chain uses TRBV2 and TRBJ2-3, with D tentatively TRBD1 (6 bases). In germline, CDR1 is SNHLY, CDR2 FYNNEI. V was clipped by 8 bases and J by 1 base, with 16 bases between them. CDR3 length: 15 residues. CDR3 protein: CASRGAAGGTDTQYF. As DNA, the CDR3 is TGTGCCAGCCGAGGGGCGGCAGGGGGCACAGATACGCAGTATTTT.

This clonotype is categorized as medium-sized. Compared with germline, one end of the junction differs, possibly owing to a read error. The chain carries TRBV10-3 and TRBJ1-2; 8 positions agree with TRBD1. The length of the CDR3 is 11 residues. In germline, CDR1 is ENHRY, CDR2 SYGVKD. This CDR3 is CAITGSGQALF. The CDR3 DNA reads as TGTGCCATCACGGGATCGGGACAGGCTCTCTTC.

This clonotype has at least ten counts. The chain carries TRBV20-1 and TRBJ2-7; 8 positions match TRBD1. V trimming: 6 bases; J trimming: 5 bases; junction bases outside the gene matches: 9. The germline gives CDR1 DFQATT, CDR2 SNEGSKA (reference sequence). The CDR3 sequence is 13 residues long. CDR3 in amino acids: CSAGETGDDEQYF. DNA for the CDR3: TGCAGTGCCGGGGAGACAGGGGACGACGAGCAGTACTTC.

This rearrangement joins TRBV20-1 to TRBJ2-5; D is perhaps TRBD1 (6 bases). Germline V lookup: CDR1 DFQATT, CDR2 SNEGSKA (reference sequence). The CDR3 is 14 amino acids. V was clipped by 4 bases and J by 5 bases, with 17 bases between them. CDR3 region: CSANQPTGFETQYF. The CDR3 DNA reads as TGCAGTGCTAACCAGCCCACAGGGTTTGAGACCCAGTACTTC.

This clonotype was detected ten times or more. The chain has TRBV12-3 or TRBV12-4 and TRBJ1-2, with D hard to call. The ends were cut back, 0 bases at V and 2 bases at J, with 13 bases in the middle. The CDR3 totals 16 residues. The CDR3 DNA sequence: TGTGCCAGCAGTTTAGCCCAGACTCTGGAAAACTATGGCTACACCTTC. It translates to CASSLAQTLENYGYTF.

This clonotype is medium-sized within its sample. The rearrangement links TRBV12-3 or TRBV12-4 to TRBJ2-2, with D perhaps matching TRBD1 or TRBD2 (5 bases each). Trimming cost V 10 bases and J 0 bases, with 12 bases left between them. The CDR3 totals 14 residues. The CDR3 DNA reads as TGTGCCATAGACCAGGGACCGAACACCGGGGAGCTGTTTTTT. Amino acid sequence: CAIDQGPNTGELFF.

J is TRBJ2-3 and V is TRBV4-3, with D hard to call. The V gene's germline CDR1 is LGHNA and CDR2 YSLEER. CDR3 length equals 15 residues. The V gene lost 0 bases and the J gene lost 5 bases, with 12 bases spanning the gap. CDR3 nucleotides: TGCGCCAGCAGCCAAGATCTGGCAGTGGGAGATACGCAGTATTTT. It is translated as CASSQDLAVGDTQYF.

There are many counts of this clonotype. The chain carries TRBV20-1 and TRBJ2-7; TRBD1 agrees at 10 bases. The V gene's germline CDR1 is DFQATT and CDR2 SNEGSKA (reference sequence). The CDR3 runs 13 residues. Trimming took 6 bases from V and 6 from J; bases not matched to a gene: 8. The CDR3 coding sequence is TGCAGTGCCCGAGGGGACAGGGGCGGCGAGCAGTACTTC. Encoded protein: CSARGDRGGEQYF.

The table lists this clonotype with many counts. This sequence joins TRBV10-3 and TRBJ2-7; perhaps TRBD1 as D (5 bases). Trimming took 2 bases from V and 2 from J, leaving 13 bases between them. The CDR3 is made up of 15 amino acids. The V gene's germline CDR1 is ENHRY and CDR2 SYGVKD. CDR3 nucleotide sequence: TGTGCCATCAGTGAGAGCGTGGACACTACCTACGAGCAGTACTTC. This encodes CAISESVDTTYEQYF.

There are many counts of this clonotype. The V and J genes are TRBV4-2 and TRBJ1-4, with a tentative D call TRBD1 (5 bases). Germline V lookup: CDR1 LGHNA, CDR2 YNFKEQ. This CDR3 contains 14 residues. The V end lost 4 bases, the J end lost 5 bases, and 11 bases lay between the germline ends. CDR3 sequence (DNA): TGTGCCAGCAGCCCCGTCAGGGCCAATGAAAAACTGTTTTTT. Translated, it gives CASSPVRANEKLFF.

This clonotype is medium-sized within its sample. The rearrangement joins TRBV10-3 to TRBJ2-3; unclear D gene. Germline lookup yields CDR1 ENHRY and CDR2 SYGVKD. V was pared by 3 bases and J by 6 bases, with 10 bases between. This CDR3 contains 13 residues. In DNA, the CDR3 is TGTGCCATCAGTGACGGGCGGTGGGATACGCAGTATTTT. It specifies CAISDGRWDTQYF.

This clonotype was seen a single time. A single base separates this from a much larger clone, so it may be a read error. The V call is TRBV3-1, the J call TRBJ1-2, with D possibly TRBD1 on 6 matching bases. The germline V gene encodes CDR1 LGHDT and CDR2 YNNKEL (reference sequence). This CDR3 has 14 amino acids. In nucleotides, the CDR3 is TGTGCCAGCAGCCAACCTACAGGGTTTAATGGCTACTCCTTC. It encodes CASSQPTGFNGYSF.

This clonotype showed up many times. The V call is TRBV15, the J call TRBJ2-5; D possibly corresponds to TRBD2 (5 bases). The length of the CDR3 is 14 residues. The germline CDR1 and CDR2 sequences are LNHNV and YYDKDF (reference sequence). V was shortened by 1 base and J by 5 bases, with 11 bases between the two germline ends. CDR3 nucleotides: TGTGCCACCAGCAGAGGGGGAGTAGCGGAGACCCAGTACTTC. Translating it yields CATSRGGVAETQYF.

By sample fraction, this clonotype is medium-sized (0.01 to 0.1%). The chain uses TRBV7-2 and TRBJ2-7; 7 positions match TRBD1. CDR1 is SGHTA, CDR2 FQGNSA, per germline. The CDR3 loop spans 15 amino acids. Germline trimming cut 3 bases from V and 3 bases from J; bases unmatched to any gene: 8. The CDR3 loop is CASSFRPGQYYEQYF. The DNA for the CDR3 is TGTGCCAGCAGCTTCCGACCGGGACAGTACTACGAGCAGTACTTC.